This TCR beta chain came from a study of OX40 agonist ivuxolimab in advanced cancers. General study findings and limits: More expanded clones were found, on average, in CD8+ than in CD4+ T cells. CD4+ and CD8+ T cells in blood underwent clonal expansion by week 6 at 0.1 to 3.0 mg/kg.

As concerns this clone: Its specificity is unknown.

Repertoires were generated with immunoSEQ multiplex PCR, while TCRdb's copy carries only in-frame clones and drops some. The table includes approximately 160,000 clones, roughly 94% detected once. The TCR originated in an adult with an advanced solid tumor such as melanoma, head and neck, liver or kidney cancer. The sample here was CD4+ or CD8+ T cells sorted from blood, taken in a trial of the OX40 agonist ivuxolimab.

CDR3 sequence reads: CASSAGLNYGYTF. The CDR3 DNA sequence: TGTGCCAGCAGCGCTGGACTGAACTATGGCTACACCTTC. V gene TRBV11-2 combines with J gene TRBJ1-2; no firm D call. In germline, CDR1 is SGHAT, CDR2 FQNNGV. Trimming cost V 5 bases and J 2 bases, with 9 bases left between them. The CDR3 consists of 13 residues.